These T cell receptor beta chains were read from a single sample in a study of PD-L1 blockade in urothelial cancer. Sequencing was performed with immunoSEQ multiplex PCR; in TCRdb, only in-frame clones are kept and a portion is missing. The sample yields about 63,000 clones, about four fifths seen once. Sequencing used PBMCs, obtained around atezolizumab (anti-PD-L1) treatment. The source of these receptors is a man between 70 and 80 years old with urothelial cancer. Both conserved end residues are part of each CDR3. A D gene is named only where the DNA matches it firmly. Size is stated for part of the rows, as once, few or many counts, or as a class when the clone is expanded.

v_call	d_call	clone_size	j_call	cdr3_aa	cdr3_nt
TRBV28	TRBD1	NA	TRBJ2-1	CASSSQLVQGSNEQFF	TGTGCCAGCAGTTCTCAACTCGTACAGGGGTCCAATGAGCAGTTCTTC
TRBV5-1	TRBD2	NA	TRBJ2-7	CASTSGTSSYEQYF	TGCGCCAGCACCTCCGGGACTAGCAGCTACGAGCAGTACTTC
TRBV2	TRBD1	few	TRBJ1-4	CASSGTGGANEKLFF	TGTGCCAGCAGTGGGACAGGGGGCGCGAATGAAAAACTGTTTTTT
TRBV4-1	NA	NA	TRBJ2-1	CASSRGESLDNEQFF	TGCGCCAGCAGCCGCGGGGAGAGTCTCGACAATGAGCAGTTCTTC
TRBV2	NA	NA	TRBJ1-2	CASSESQAPNYGYTF	TGTGCCAGCAGTGAATCGCAGGCACCTAACTATGGCTACACCTTC
TRBV5-4	NA	NA	TRBJ1-2	CASSLGSARGYTF	TGTGCCAGCAGCCTCGGGTCGGCTCGTGGCTACACCTTC
TRBV5-8	NA	NA	TRBJ2-1	CASSLAGQVENNEQFF	TGTGCCAGCAGCTTGGCCGGCCAGGTAGAGAACAATGAGCAGTTCTTC
TRBV5-1	TRBD1	NA	TRBJ1-3	CASSLTGDSGNTIYF	TGCGCCAGCTCCCTGACAGGGGACTCTGGAAACACCATATATTTT
TRBV6-5	NA	few	TRBJ2-2	CASRLGGMDTGELFF	TGTGCCAGCAGGCTTGGGGGGATGGACACCGGGGAGCTGTTTTTT
TRBV6-1	TRBD2	NA	TRBJ2-7	CASGRLAGDNEQYF	TGTGCCAGTGGGAGACTAGCGGGAGACAACGAGCAGTACTTC
TRBV28	TRBD1	NA	TRBJ2-5	CASSFDRGRETQYF	TGTGCCAGCAGTTTTGACAGGGGGCGGGAGACCCAGTACTTC
TRBV5-6	TRBD1	NA	TRBJ2-2	CASSWDGTASNTGELFF	TGTGCCAGCAGCTGGGACGGGACAGCCTCGAACACCGGGGAGCTGTTTTTT
TRBV7-3	NA	NA	TRBJ2-1	CASSLPGGEQFF	TGTGCCAGCAGCTTACCAGGGGGGGAGCAGTTCTTC
TRBV19	NA	NA	TRBJ1-5	CASSLSGMSNQPQHF	TGTGCCAGTAGCCTGTCAGGGATGAGCAATCAGCCCCAGCATTTT
TRBV28	TRBD1	NA	TRBJ1-1	CASSPWTGPRGTEAFF	TGTGCCAGCAGTCCCTGGACAGGCCCCCGCGGCACTGAAGCTTTCTTT
TRBV6-5	NA	once	TRBJ2-3	CASRLLDTQYF	TGTGCCAGCAGGTTACTAGATACGCAGTATTTT
TRBV2	NA	NA	TRBJ1-2	CASTTSREGGYTF	TGTGCCAGCACGACTTCGAGAGAGGGTGGCTACACCTTC
TRBV5-1	NA	few	TRBJ1-1	CASSLRQGNTEAFF	TGCGCCAGCAGCTTGCGGCAGGGGAACACTGAAGCTTTCTTT
TRBV18	TRBD2	NA	TRBJ2-1	CASSGTSGTHEQFF	TGTGCCAGCTCCGGGACTAGCGGGACCCATGAGCAGTTCTTC
TRBV27	TRBD2	NA	TRBJ2-1	CATQRLAGEVGPYNEQFF	TGTGCCACCCAACGACTAGCGGGAGAGGTCGGGCCCTACAATGAGCAGTTCTTC
TRBV19	TRBD2	once	TRBJ2-3	CASSGPGLAGGATQYF	TGTGCCAGTAGTGGGCCCGGACTAGCGGGAGGGGCTACGCAGTATTTT
TRBV5-4	TRBD2	NA	TRBJ2-7	CASSLDLAGAASYEQYF	TGTGCCAGCAGCTTGGACCTAGCGGGTGCGGCCTCCTACGAGCAGTACTTC
TRBV6-5	TRBD2	NA	TRBJ2-1	CASLSSGTYNEQFF	TGTGCCAGCCTCTCTAGCGGGACCTACAATGAGCAGTTCTTC
TRBV28	NA	NA	TRBJ2-2	CASSRPTLGGELFF	TGTGCCAGCAGTCGCCCGACCCTAGGCGGGGAGCTGTTTTTT
TRBV5-4	TRBD2	NA	TRBJ2-1	CASSLRLADYNEQFF	TGTGCCAGCAGCTTGCGACTAGCGGATTACAATGAGCAGTTCTTC
TRBV6-5	NA	NA	TRBJ2-1	CASREDPYNEQFF	TGTGCCAGCCGGGAAGATCCTTACAATGAGCAGTTCTTC
TRBV10-3	TRBD2	NA	TRBJ2-5	CAIRAMGGSETQYF	TGTGCCATCAGGGCCATGGGCGGGAGCGAGACCCAGTACTTC
TRBV28	TRBD2	NA	TRBJ2-1	CASSLPGTRDNEQFF	TGTGCCAGCAGTTTGCCCGGGACTAGAGACAATGAGCAGTTCTTC
TRBV11-2	NA	NA	TRBJ2-1	CASSLGRGVHEQFF	TGTGCCAGCAGCTTAGGCAGGGGGGTCCATGAGCAGTTCTTC
TRBV9	TRBD1	once	TRBJ1-1	CASSADRYTEAFF	TGTGCCAGCAGCGCGGACAGGTACACTGAAGCTTTCTTT
TRBV7-9	NA	few	TRBJ2-7	CASSLSGLFREQYF	TGTGCCAGCAGCTTATCAGGACTCTTCCGCGAGCAGTACTTC
TRBV19	NA	NA	TRBJ2-5	CASTKGGEETQYF	TGTGCCAGTACCAAGGGGGGGGAAGAGACCCAGTACTTC
TRBV7-9	TRBD1	NA	TRBJ2-5	CASRLGQGETQYF	TGTGCCAGCAGACTAGGACAGGGAGAGACCCAGTACTTC
TRBV5-4	NA	NA	TRBJ1-2	CASSLAGANYGYTF	TGTGCCAGCAGCTTGGCGGGAGCTAACTATGGCTACACCTTC
TRBV7-9	TRBD1	few	TRBJ1-1	CASSLAITGGTEAFF	TGTGCCAGCAGCTTAGCAATCACAGGGGGCACTGAAGCTTTCTTT
TRBV19	TRBD1	NA	TRBJ1-5	CASSVGTGLNQPQHF	TGTGCCAGTAGTGTCGGGACAGGGCTAAATCAGCCCCAGCATTTT
TRBV2	NA	NA	TRBJ1-1	CASSVTQNTEAFF	TGTGCCAGCAGTGTTACACAGAACACTGAAGCTTTCTTT
TRBV6-5	TRBD2	NA	TRBJ2-7	CASSYTTSGRYEQYF	TGTGCCAGCAGTTACACGACTAGCGGGCGGTACGAGCAGTACTTC
TRBV2	NA	few	TRBJ2-5	CATTHPGDPVEGGQYF	TGTGCCACCACTCACCCCGGGGACCCGGTCGAAGGGGGCCAGTACTTC
TRBV4-1	TRBD1	NA	TRBJ2-5	CASSQAPTGVGETQYF	TGCGCCAGCAGCCAAGCGCCGACAGGGGTGGGAGAGACCCAGTACTTC
TRBV5-1	TRBD1	NA	TRBJ2-3	CASSRDREGDTQYF	TGCGCCAGCAGCCGGGACAGGGAAGGAGATACGCAGTATTTT
TRBV6-1	TRBD1	NA	TRBJ1-1	CASSANFDRAPEAFF	TGTGCTAGCAGTGCCAACTTTGACAGGGCCCCTGAAGCTTTCTTT
TRBV14	TRBD2	NA	TRBJ2-5	CASSPSTSGRTKETQYF	TGTGCCAGCAGCCCCTCGACTAGCGGGAGGACCAAAGAGACCCAGTACTTC
TRBV7-3	NA	NA	TRBJ2-1	CASSLTRDNEQFF	TGTGCCAGCAGCTTAACCAGGGACAATGAGCAGTTCTTC
TRBV5-1	TRBD1	NA	TRBJ2-1	CASLQTGQGENEQFF	TGCGCCAGCTTACAAACGGGACAGGGGGAAAATGAGCAGTTCTTC
TRBV10-3	NA	few	TRBJ2-7	CAISEGGGDRGEQYF	TGTGCCATCAGTGAGGGAGGGGGCGACCGGGGGGAGCAGTACTTC
TRBV4-1	TRBD2	few	TRBJ2-4	CASSQGITSGRGNIQYF	TGCGCCAGCAGCCAAGGGATCACTAGCGGGAGGGGAAACATTCAGTACTTC
TRBV30	NA	NA	TRBJ2-7	CAWSVGPNGYEQYF	TGTGCCTGGAGTGTGGGGCCCAATGGTTACGAGCAGTACTTC
TRBV7-6	TRBD1	NA	TRBJ2-1	CASSHGQGARVEQFF	TGTGCCAGCAGTCATGGACAGGGGGCGAGGGTTGAGCAGTTCTTC
TRBV10-3	NA	NA	TRBJ2-3	CAISELRQATDTQYF	TGTGCCATCAGTGAGTTGAGACAGGCCACAGATACGCAGTATTTT
TRBV7-6	NA	NA	TRBJ2-7	CASSLDPGAYEQYF	TGTGCCAGCAGCTTGGACCCCGGGGCCTACGAGCAGTACTTC
TRBV18	NA	NA	TRBJ1-3	CASSPTGGRFSGNTIYF	TGTGCCAGCTCACCGACGGGGGGCCGGTTCTCTGGAAACACCATATATTTT
TRBV2	TRBD1	NA	TRBJ2-2	CASRARTGVENTGELFF	TGTGCCAGCAGAGCTCGGACAGGGGTTGAGAACACCGGGGAGCTGTTTTTT
TRBV6-1	TRBD1	NA	TRBJ2-5	CASRRSGGAQETQYF	TGTGCCAGCAGGCGGTCAGGGGGCGCACAGGAGACCCAGTACTTC